This TCR beta chain was recorded in a study of molecular identifiers for immune sequencing clone quantification. Sorting was used to obtain naive CD8 T cells (CD8+CD4-CCR7+CD45RA+). Previously described methods and listed TCR primers were used for bulk TCR libraries. TCRdb analysed the PCR reads with MiXCR anew, one entry per CDR3 protein. The sample shows roughly 50,000 distinct CDR3 sequences, about a third of them seen only once. Germline V lookup: CDR1 MNHEY, CDR2 SMNVEV (reference sequence). The V end lost 0 bases, the J end lost 3 bases, and 6 bases lay between the germline ends. CDR3 length equals 13 residues. On this clonotype: Antigen: not known.

Broader study findings: Clones above 20 RNA copies contained over 97% of effector molecules and under 1% of naive molecules. Spiked Jurkat TCR RNA equivalent to one cell reportedly surfaced among under 1.1 million naive cells.

V is TRBV27 and J is TRBJ2-7; D perhaps matches TRBD1 (5 bases). The receptor was isolated from a human donor in good health. Some libraries in this study had Jurkat cell RNA spiked in. Sequencing was performed on naive CD8+ T cells from blood, with Jurkat cell RNA spiked in. The subset here: FACS-sorted CD8+CD4-CCR7+CD45RA+ naive T cells. The CDR3 DNA is TGTGCCAGCAGTTTATCAGGGGTCTACGAGCAGTACTTC. Its protein product is CASSLSGVYEQYF.